The next 8 T cell receptor beta chains were all read from a single sample in a study of shared clonotypes between healthy human individuals. Assay used: immunoSEQ multiplex PCR; TCRdb lists only in-frame clones, some missing. The sample contains some 2,400,000 clones, approximately 96% of which appear only once. The sample comprised naive CD4+ T cells sorted from blood. Documented subset: CD45RA+ positively selected. The receptors were gathered from a young man in good health.

This chain joins TRBV4-1 and TRBJ2-7; 7 nucleotides line up with TRBD2. The CDR3 is 15 amino acids. Germline CDR1 and CDR2: MGHRA and YSYEKL. V was pared by 2 bases and J by 5 bases, with 9 bases of the junction left unmatched. CDR3 sequence reads: CASSQIQAGKDEQYF. As DNA, the CDR3 is TGCGCCAGCAGCCAAATCCAAGCGGGAAAGGACGAGCAGTACTTC.

The chain is built from TRBV6-5 and TRBJ2-4, with no clear D. V lost 0 bases and J 1 base, leaving 10 bases between the germline ends. This CDR3 has 16 residues. CDR1 and CDR2 (germline): MNHEY, SVGAGI. CDR3 nucleotides: TGTGCCAGCAGTTACTCACCCCAGTGGGCCAAAAACATTCAGTACTTC. Amino acids: CASSYSPQWAKNIQYF.

The chain is built from TRBV5-4 and TRBJ2-5; D remains unclear. This CDR3 is built from 13 residues. V was pared by 4 bases and J by 2 bases, with 9 bases between. Germline CDR1 SGHNT, CDR2 YYREEE (reference sequence). Here the CDR3 reads CASSTSPQETQYF. Here the CDR3 DNA reads TGTGCCAGCAGCACATCTCCACAAGAGACCCAGTACTTC.

V is TRBV7-9 and J is TRBJ2-1; the match to TRBD2 covers 7 bases. V gave up 5 bases and J gave up 6 bases; unmatched junction bases: 13. Germline assignment: CDR1 SEHNR and CDR2 FQNEAQ (reference sequence). The CDR3 consists of 16 residues. Here the CDR3 reads CASSPQGLVSGNEQFF. In DNA, the CDR3 is TGTGCCAGCAGCCCGCAAGGACTAGTCTCGGGCAATGAGCAGTTCTTC.

The chain is built from TRBV10-3 and TRBJ2-1; 10 bases agree with TRBD2. Germline CDR1 ENHRY, CDR2 SYGVKD. The ends lost 4 bases at V and 2 bases at J; junction bases unmatched: 2. The CDR3 has 15 amino acids. CDR3 coding DNA: TGTGCCATCAGTGTAGCGGGAGGAACCTACAATGAGCAGTTCTTC. This translates into CAISVAGGTYNEQFF.

J is TRBJ1-5 and V is TRBV30; a possible D gene is TRBD1 (6 bases). Germline assignment: CDR1 GTSNPN and CDR2 SVGIG (reference sequence). The V gene lost 0 bases and the J gene lost 3 bases, with 12 bases spanning the gap. This CDR3 contains 15 residues. The CDR3 region is CAWSVGDIVNQPQHF. CDR3 in DNA: TGTGCCTGGAGTGTTGGGGACATAGTCAATCAGCCCCAGCATTTT. The variable domain in full, with the rest retrieved from reference TRBV30 and TRBJ1-5, is SQTIHQWPATLVQPVGSPLSLECTVEGTSNPNLYWYRQAAGRGLQLLFYSVGIGQISSEVPQNLSASRPQDRQFILSSKKLLLSDSGFYLCAWSVGDIVNQPQHFGDGTRLSIL.

This clone showed up just once. The chain combines TRBV30 with TRBJ2-7, with TRBD2 matching 10 bases. V gave up 1 base and J gave up 6 bases; unmatched junction bases: 12. The CDR3 has 16 amino acids. In germline, CDR1 is GTSNPN, CDR2 SVGIG (reference sequence). This chain's CDR3 is CAWSARLAGERSEQYF. The DNA of the CDR3 is TGTGCCTGGAGTGCCCGGCTAGCGGGAGAAAGAAGCGAGCAGTACTTC.

This clone was seen a single time. J is TRBJ2-7 and V is TRBV27; the match to TRBD2 covers 10 bases. With V trimmed by 5 bases and J by 2 bases, 12 bases remained unmatched. The length of the CDR3 is 17 residues. CDR1 and CDR2 (germline): MNHEY, SMNVEV (reference sequence). CDR3 nucleotides: TGTGCCAGCAGTCCTTTCCCTAGCGGGAGTTGGACCTACGAGCAGTACTTC. Translating gives CASSPFPSGSWTYEQYF.